This record covers a single T cell receptor (beta chain). The data originate from a study of blood T cell repertoires in COVID-19. At the level of the study: PBMCs, B-cell-depleted T cells, or T cells were the source of the cDNA or gDNA that made up the material.

In the study's own analysis: Scientists estimated how many nucleated cells there were by amplifying reference gene primers. The data were produced by immunoSEQ multiplex PCR, yet TCRdb's version contains in-frame clones alone and is incomplete. Clone size and the V and J calls come from that table; the DNA yielded D and trimming. The repertoire includes about 84,000 clones, about 86% of them detected once, and approximately 39% sits in the top ten. This CDR3 comprises 14 residues. The germline V gene encodes CDR1 MNHEY and CDR2 SMNVEV (reference sequence). V lost 3 bases to trimming and J lost 10 bases, with 16 bases between them.

This clonotype originated in an elderly man with active or convalescent COVID-19. The V gene is TRBV27, the J gene TRBJ1-5; maybe TRBD1 (6 bases). Sequencing was carried out using peripheral blood. The CDR3 DNA reads as TGTGCCAGCAGTTTGTGGGGGCAGGTAGGTCCCCAGCATTTT. Its protein product is CASSLWGQVGPQHF.